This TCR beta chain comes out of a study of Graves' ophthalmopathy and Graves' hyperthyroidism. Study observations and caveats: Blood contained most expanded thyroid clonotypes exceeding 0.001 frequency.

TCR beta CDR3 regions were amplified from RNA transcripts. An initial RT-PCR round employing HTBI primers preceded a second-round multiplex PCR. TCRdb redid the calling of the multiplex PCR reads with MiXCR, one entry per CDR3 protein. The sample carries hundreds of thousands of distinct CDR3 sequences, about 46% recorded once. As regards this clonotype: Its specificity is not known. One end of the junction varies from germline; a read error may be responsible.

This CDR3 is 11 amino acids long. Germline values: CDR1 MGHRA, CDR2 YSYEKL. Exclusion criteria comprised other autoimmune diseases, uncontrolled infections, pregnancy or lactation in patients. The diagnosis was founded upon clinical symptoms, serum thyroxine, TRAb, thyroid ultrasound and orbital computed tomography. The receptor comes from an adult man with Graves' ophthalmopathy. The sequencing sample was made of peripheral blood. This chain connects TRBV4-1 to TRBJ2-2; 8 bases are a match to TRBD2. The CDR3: CASSHGGELLF. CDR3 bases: TGCGCCAGCAGTCACGGGGGGGAGCTGCTTTTT.